The 2 T cell receptor beta chains listed next were all sequenced from one sample in a study of blood T cell repertoires in COVID-19. Clones were sequenced by immunoSEQ multiplex PCR, and TCRdb holds only the in-frame ones, with some missing. Of about 250,000 clones listed, roughly 90% are singletons. The sample consisted of peripheral blood. The source is a woman between 40 and 50 years old who had recovered from COVID-19.

CDR3 protein: CASSQDSGYGYTF. The CDR3 nucleotides are TGCGCCAGCAGCCAAGATTCCGGCTATGGCTACACCTTC. This sequence joins TRBV4-3 and TRBJ1-2; no clear D gene. The V gene's germline CDR1 is LGHNA and CDR2 YSLEER. The V gene lost 0 bases and the J gene lost 4 bases, with 6 bases spanning the gap. This CDR3 contains 13 residues.

The genes are TRBV27 and TRBJ2-1; 11 nucleotides line up with TRBD1. CDR1 and CDR2 (germline): MNHEY, SMNVEV (reference sequence). J was trimmed by 2 bases and V by 4 bases; bases with no gene match: 13. CDR3 length: 19 amino acids. The CDR3 DNA reads TGTGCCAGCAGTTCCCCTGGGGGACAGGGGGAGCTTGCCTACAATGAGCAGTTCTTC. Residues: CASSSPGGQGELAYNEQFF.